A selection of T cell receptor beta chains follows, all from one sample in a study of cytomegalovirus exposure and HLA in healthy donors. This table comes from immunoSEQ multiplex PCR, and its TCRdb copy is limited to in-frame clones, with some not included. The profile shows about 160,000 clones, 85% of them singletons. Source material: PBMCs. The receptors derive from a boy aged 2-9 years in good health and CMV-seronegative. CDR3s include the opening cysteine and the closing phenylalanine or tryptophan. A D gene is named only where the DNA matches it firmly. Part of the rows lack a size; the others show once, few, many or a class for expanded clones.

V	size	J	length	D	CDR3	DNA
TRBV15	once	TRBJ2-7	15	NA	CATSREEGGAYEQYF	TGTGCCACCAGCAGAGAGGAAGGGGGGGCCTACGAGCAGTACTTC
TRBV5-6	NA	TRBJ2-5	14	NA	CASSSFQTQETQYF	TGTGCCAGCAGCTCCTTTCAGACTCAAGAGACCCAGTACTTC
TRBV5-4	NA	TRBJ1-3	12	NA	CASSLVGSTIYF	TGTGCCAGCAGCTTGGTCGGGAGCACCATATATTTT
TRBV18	NA	TRBJ1-5	13	NA	CASSPSGNQPQHF	TGTGCCAGCTCCCCTTCGGGGAATCAGCCCCAGCATTTT
TRBV6-1	NA	TRBJ2-5	13	TRBD2	CASSGGGAPTQYF	TGTGCCAGCAGTGGCGGGGGGGCGCCGACCCAGTACTTC
TRBV14	NA	TRBJ1-4	17	TRBD1	CASSQGPPGQVGEKLFF	TGTGCCAGCAGCCAAGGCCCCCCGGGACAGGTTGGGGAAAAACTGTTTTTT
TRBV29-1	NA	TRBJ1-3	12	NA	CSVVYSGNTIYF	TGCAGCGTTGTATACTCTGGAAACACCATATATTTT
TRBV7-2	NA	TRBJ2-4	15	TRBD1	CASSLDLGTGNIQYF	TGTGCCAGCAGCTTAGATTTGGGGACAGGGAACATTCAGTACTTC
TRBV6-6	NA	TRBJ1-5	13	NA	CASLGGGNQPQHF	TGTGCCAGCCTTGGCGGGGGCAATCAGCCCCAGCATTTT
TRBV27	NA	TRBJ1-1	13	NA	CATGLRLNTEAFF	TGTGCCACCGGTCTGAGGCTGAACACTGAAGCTTTCTTT
TRBV27	NA	TRBJ1-1	17	NA	CASRSPRDKRMNTEAFF	TGTGCCAGCAGAAGTCCACGGGACAAACGAATGAACACTGAAGCTTTCTTT
TRBV19	NA	TRBJ2-5	18	NA	CASSTTNSGTFSGETQYF	TGTGCCAGTAGTACTACCAACTCCGGGACATTCTCGGGGGAGACCCAGTACTTC
TRBV11-2	NA	TRBJ2-1	16	TRBD2	CASRALAGGRFNEQFF	TGTGCCAGCAGGGCACTAGCGGGAGGGCGCTTCAATGAGCAGTTCTTC
TRBV19	NA	TRBJ2-5	16	NA	CASSSKTPPNRETQYF	TGTGCCAGTAGTAGTAAGACCCCGCCCAACAGAGAGACCCAGTACTTC
TRBV11-2	NA	TRBJ2-7	13	NA	CASSLETVYEQYF	TGTGCCAGCAGCCTCGAGACAGTCTACGAGCAGTACTTC
TRBV19	NA	TRBJ2-5	14	NA	CASMGDRYQETQYF	TGTGCCAGTATGGGAGACAGGTACCAAGAGACCCAGTACTTC
TRBV27	once	TRBJ1-6	14	NA	CASRLGQYNSPLHF	TGTGCCAGCAGGCTAGGACAGTATAATTCACCCCTCCACTTT
TRBV7-3	NA	TRBJ1-1	15	NA	CASSSLGDTNTEAFF	TGTGCCAGCAGCTCCCTGGGGGACACGAACACTGAAGCTTTCTTT
TRBV19	NA	TRBJ2-2	19	NA	CASTKRPPGGFANTGELFF	TGTGCCAGTACCAAGCGACCCCCGGGGGGCTTCGCGAACACCGGGGAGCTGTTTTTT
TRBV19	NA	TRBJ2-2	14	NA	CASSIRRDTGELFF	TGTGCCAGTAGTATACGCCGGGACACCGGGGAGCTGTTTTTT
TRBV2	NA	TRBJ1-5	14	NA	CASSETRDNQPQHF	TGTGCCAGCAGTGAAACCAGGGACAATCAGCCCCAGCATTTT
TRBV7-9	NA	TRBJ1-1	13	NA	CASSLGQKAEAFF	TGTGCCAGCAGCTTAGGACAGAAGGCTGAAGCTTTCTTT
TRBV7-8	once	TRBJ2-3	15	NA	CASSLLAAFTDTQYF	TGTGCCAGCAGCTTATTGGCGGCATTCACAGATACGCAGTATTTT
TRBV19	NA	TRBJ2-7	16	TRBD2	CASSREDAGGSYEQYF	TGTGCCAGTAGTAGAGAGGACGCGGGAGGCTCCTACGAGCAGTACTTC
TRBV9	NA	TRBJ2-5	15	TRBD2	CASSSLAGGQETQYF	TGTGCCAGCAGCTCCCTAGCGGGGGGTCAAGAGACCCAGTACTTC
TRBV5-1	NA	TRBJ2-1	17	TRBD2	CASSFASSGPSYNEQFF	TGCGCCAGCAGCTTTGCGAGTAGCGGGCCCTCCTACAATGAGCAGTTCTTC
TRBV19	NA	TRBJ1-2	13	NA	CASRMTGFYGYTF	TGTGCCAGTAGGATGACAGGCTTCTATGGCTACACCTTC
TRBV5-8	NA	TRBJ1-2	17	NA	CASSLRVLGAQRYGYTF	TGTGCCAGCAGCTTGCGGGTTCTAGGAGCCCAGCGCTATGGCTACACCTTC
TRBV9	NA	TRBJ1-2	17	NA	CASSVEPPPDGGGGYTF	TGTGCCAGCAGCGTAGAGCCCCCTCCTGACGGCGGGGGAGGCTACACCTTC
TRBV28	NA	TRBJ1-4	16	NA	CASSPSTTAFNEKLFF	TGTGCCAGCAGTCCAAGCACGACAGCCTTTAATGAAAAACTGTTTTTT
TRBV7-9	NA	TRBJ1-4	16	NA	CASSSWGESANEKLFF	TGTGCCAGCAGCTCATGGGGGGAGTCGGCTAATGAAAAACTGTTTTTT
TRBV18	once	TRBJ1-1	13	TRBD1	CASSQRDRGEAFF	TGTGCCAGCTCCCAGCGGGACAGGGGAGAAGCTTTCTTT
TRBV28	NA	TRBJ2-3	15	NA	CASSLGQSRTDTQYF	TGTGCCAGCAGTTTAGGGCAGTCGAGAACAGATACGCAGTATTTT